This T cell receptor (beta chain) was sequenced for a study of graft-versus-host responses after intestinal transplantation. Study-wide background: Tacrolimus plus steroids were given to all recipients for approximately three years, preceded by anti-thymocyte globulin induction. Findings and caveats of the study: An association linked early post-transplant HvG declines with peak circulating GvH clone levels. The presence of high graft-versus-host to host-versus-graft clonal ratios in allografts characterized patients with graft-donor T cell macrochimerism.

With respect to this clone: No antigen is known for it.

Method: immunoSEQ multiplex PCR; TCRdb's copy keeps in-frame clones and lacks some. The repertoire has 35,000 to 45,000 clones, 85% to 95% of them found once; the top ten carry approximately 4%. The trim removed 4 bases at V and 4 bases at J, leaving 7 bases unmatched. The CDR3 is 15 residues long. CDR1 is MGHDK, CDR2 SYGVNS, per germline. Sequences were derived from PBMCs, sampled approximately 100 weeks after intestinal transplantation. This receptor was taken from a human patient who received an intestinal transplant, so some T cells may come from the graft donor. The chain has TRBV25-1 and TRBJ2-3; 8 bases map to TRBD2. The CDR3 DNA reads TGTGCCAGCAGTGTTAGCGGGGACCGCGCAGATACGCAGTATTTT. It is translated as CASSVSGDRADTQYF.